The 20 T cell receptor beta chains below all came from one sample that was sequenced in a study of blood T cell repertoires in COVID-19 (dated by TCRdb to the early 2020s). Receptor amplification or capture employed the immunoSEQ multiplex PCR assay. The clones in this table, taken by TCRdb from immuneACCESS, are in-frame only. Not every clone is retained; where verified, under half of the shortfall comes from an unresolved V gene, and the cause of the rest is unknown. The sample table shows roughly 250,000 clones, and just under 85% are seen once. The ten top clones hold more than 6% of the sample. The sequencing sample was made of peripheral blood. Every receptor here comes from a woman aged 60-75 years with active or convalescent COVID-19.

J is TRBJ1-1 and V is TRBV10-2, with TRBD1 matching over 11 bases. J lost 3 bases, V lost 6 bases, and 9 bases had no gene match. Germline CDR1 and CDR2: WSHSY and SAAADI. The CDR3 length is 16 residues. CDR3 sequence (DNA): TGCGCCAGCAGGGGGGACAGGGGGTATCGGCACACTGAAGCTTTCTTT. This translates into CASRGDRGYRHTEAFF.

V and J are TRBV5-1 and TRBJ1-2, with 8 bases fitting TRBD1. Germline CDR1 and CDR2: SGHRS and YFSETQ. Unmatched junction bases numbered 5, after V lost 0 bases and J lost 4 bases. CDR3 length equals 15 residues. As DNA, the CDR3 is TGCGCCAGCAGCTTGGTGGCAGGGGGCAGCTATGGCTACACCTTC. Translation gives CASSLVAGGSYGYTF.

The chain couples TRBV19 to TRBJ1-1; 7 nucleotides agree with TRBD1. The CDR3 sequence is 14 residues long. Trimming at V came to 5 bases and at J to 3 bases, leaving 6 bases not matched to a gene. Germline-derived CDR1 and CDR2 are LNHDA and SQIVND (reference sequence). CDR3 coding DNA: TGTGCCAGTAGTCACGGAGACAGGGACACTGAAGCTTTCTTT. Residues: CASSHGDRDTEAFF.

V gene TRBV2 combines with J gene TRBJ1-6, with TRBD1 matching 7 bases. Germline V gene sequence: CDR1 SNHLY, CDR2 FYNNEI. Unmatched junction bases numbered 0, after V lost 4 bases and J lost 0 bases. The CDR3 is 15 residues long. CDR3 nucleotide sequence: TGTGCCAGCAGTGGGGACAGCTCCTATAATTCACCCCTCCACTTT. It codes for CASSGDSSYNSPLHF.

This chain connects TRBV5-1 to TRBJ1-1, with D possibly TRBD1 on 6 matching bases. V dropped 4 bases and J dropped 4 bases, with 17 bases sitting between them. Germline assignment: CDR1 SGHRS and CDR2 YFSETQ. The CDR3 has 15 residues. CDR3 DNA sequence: TGCGCCAGCAGCAAAAAGGGACAAACGGCCACTGAAGCTTTCTTT. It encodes CASSKKGQTATEAFF.

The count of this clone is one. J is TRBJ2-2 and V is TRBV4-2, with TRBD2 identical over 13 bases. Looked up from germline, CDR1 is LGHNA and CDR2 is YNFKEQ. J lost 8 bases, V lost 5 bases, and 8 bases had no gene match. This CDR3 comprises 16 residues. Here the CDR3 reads CASSSRLAGGGGELFF. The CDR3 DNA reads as TGTGCCAGCAGCTCCCGACTAGCGGGGGGTGGTGGGGAGCTGTTTTTT.

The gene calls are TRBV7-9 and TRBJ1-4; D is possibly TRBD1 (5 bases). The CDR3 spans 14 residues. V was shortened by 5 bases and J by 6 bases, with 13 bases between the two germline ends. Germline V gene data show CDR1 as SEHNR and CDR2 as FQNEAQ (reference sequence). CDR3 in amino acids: CASSRQRRDEKLFF. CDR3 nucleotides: TGTGCCAGCAGCCGACAGCGGAGGGATGAAAAACTGTTTTTT.

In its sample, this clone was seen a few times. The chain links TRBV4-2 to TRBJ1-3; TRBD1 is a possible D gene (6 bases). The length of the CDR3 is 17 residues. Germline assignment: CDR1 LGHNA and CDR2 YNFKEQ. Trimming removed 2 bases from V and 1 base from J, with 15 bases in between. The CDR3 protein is CASSQIRGSKSGNTIYF. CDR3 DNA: TGTGCCAGCAGCCAAATCAGGGGAAGTAAGTCTGGAAACACCATATATTTT.

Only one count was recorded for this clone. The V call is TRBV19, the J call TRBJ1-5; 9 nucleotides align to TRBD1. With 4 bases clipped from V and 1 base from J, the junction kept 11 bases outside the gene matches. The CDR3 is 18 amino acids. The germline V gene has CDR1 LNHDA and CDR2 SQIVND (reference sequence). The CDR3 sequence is CASSTGTGSGLSNQPQHF. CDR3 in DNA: TGTGCCAGTAGTACCGGGACAGGGTCCGGGTTGAGCAATCAGCCCCAGCATTTT.

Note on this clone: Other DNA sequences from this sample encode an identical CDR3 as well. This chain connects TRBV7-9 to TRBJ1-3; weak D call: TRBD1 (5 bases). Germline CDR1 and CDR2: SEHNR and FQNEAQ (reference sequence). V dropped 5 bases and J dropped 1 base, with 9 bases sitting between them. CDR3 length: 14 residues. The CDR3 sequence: CASSRGGSGNTIYF. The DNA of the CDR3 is TGTGCCAGCAGCCGCGGGGGGTCTGGAAACACCATATATTTT.

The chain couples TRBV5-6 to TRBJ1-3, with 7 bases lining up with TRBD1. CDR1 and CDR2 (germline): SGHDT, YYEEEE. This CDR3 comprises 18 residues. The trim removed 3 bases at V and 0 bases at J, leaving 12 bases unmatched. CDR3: CASSSGHRGPSSGNTIYF. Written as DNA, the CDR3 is TGTGCCAGCAGCTCCGGACACAGGGGCCCTTCCTCTGGAAACACCATATATTTT.

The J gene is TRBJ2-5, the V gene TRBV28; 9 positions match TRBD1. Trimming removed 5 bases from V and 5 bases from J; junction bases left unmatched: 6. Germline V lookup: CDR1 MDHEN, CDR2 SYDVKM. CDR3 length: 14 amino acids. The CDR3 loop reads CASSLRTGEETQYF. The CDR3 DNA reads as TGTGCCAGCAGTCTCAGGACAGGGGAGGAGACCCAGTACTTC.

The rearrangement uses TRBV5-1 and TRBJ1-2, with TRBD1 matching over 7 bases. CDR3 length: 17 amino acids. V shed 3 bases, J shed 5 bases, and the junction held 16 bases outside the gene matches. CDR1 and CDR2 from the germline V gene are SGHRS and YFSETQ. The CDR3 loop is CASSSQGSSLGAYGYTF. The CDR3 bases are TGCGCCAGCAGCTCACAGGGGTCCTCCTTAGGAGCGTATGGCTACACCTTC.

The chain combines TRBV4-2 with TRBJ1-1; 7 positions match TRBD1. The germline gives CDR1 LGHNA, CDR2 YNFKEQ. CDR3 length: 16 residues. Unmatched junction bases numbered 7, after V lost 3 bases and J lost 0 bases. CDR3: CASSHLPGQLNTEAFF. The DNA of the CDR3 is TGTGCCAGCAGCCACCTACCGGGACAGCTGAACACTGAAGCTTTCTTT.

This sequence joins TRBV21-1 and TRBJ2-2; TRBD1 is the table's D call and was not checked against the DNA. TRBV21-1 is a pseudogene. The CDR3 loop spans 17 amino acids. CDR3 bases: TGTGCCAGCAGCAGAGACAGGGCCTACCTGAACACCGGGGAGCTGTTTTTT. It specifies CASSRDRAYLNTGELFF.

CDR3 nucleotide sequence: TGTGCCAGCAGTGAAGCGCAGAGGGTCGGAGCTTTCTTT. Residues: CASSEAQRVGAFF. The gene calls are TRBV6-1 and TRBJ1-1; D is unresolved. The CDR3 runs to 13 residues. Germline V gene lookup returns CDR1 MNHNS and CDR2 SASEGT. V lost 0 bases and J lost 10, with 12 bases in between.

CDR3 coding DNA: TGTGCCAGCAGGATTTTAGCGGGGGGAGGTCAAGAGACCCAGTACTTC. This gives the protein CASRILAGGGQETQYF. This chain links TRBV5-5 with TRBJ2-5, with 10 bases fitting TRBD2. This CDR3 is 16 amino acids long. J lost 2 bases, V lost 5 bases, and 9 bases had no gene match. Germline V CDR1 and CDR2: SGHKS, YYEKEE (reference sequence).

CDR3 protein: CASSSTQGLAGELFF. CDR3 nucleotide sequence: TGTGCCAGCAGTTCTACGCAGGGGTTGGCCGGGGAGCTGTTTTTT. This chain connects TRBV6-5 to TRBJ2-2, with D possibly being TRBD1 (6 bases). Deletions cut 4 bases from V and 6 bases from J, with 15 bases between. The CDR3 is made up of 15 amino acids. Looked up from germline, CDR1 is MNHEY and CDR2 is SVGAGI.

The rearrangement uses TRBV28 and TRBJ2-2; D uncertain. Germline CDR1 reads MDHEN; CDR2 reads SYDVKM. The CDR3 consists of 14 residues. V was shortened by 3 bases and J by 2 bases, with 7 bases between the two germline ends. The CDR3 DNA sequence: TGTGCCAGCAGTTTGGTCAGAAACACCGGGGAGCTGTTTTTT. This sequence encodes CASSLVRNTGELFF. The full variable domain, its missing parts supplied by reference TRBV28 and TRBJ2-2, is DVKVTQSSRYLVKRTGEKVFLECVQDMDHENMFWYRQDPGLGLRLIYFSYDVKMKEKGDIPEGYSVSREKKERFSLILESASTNQTSMYLCASSLVRNTGELFFGEGSRLTVL.

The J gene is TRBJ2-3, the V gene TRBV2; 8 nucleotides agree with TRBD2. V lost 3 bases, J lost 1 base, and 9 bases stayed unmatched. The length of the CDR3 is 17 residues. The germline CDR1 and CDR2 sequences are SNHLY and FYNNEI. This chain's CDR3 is CASSDFGGVAGTDTQYF. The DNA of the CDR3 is TGTGCCAGCAGTGATTTCGGGGGGGTAGCGGGCACAGATACGCAGTATTTT.